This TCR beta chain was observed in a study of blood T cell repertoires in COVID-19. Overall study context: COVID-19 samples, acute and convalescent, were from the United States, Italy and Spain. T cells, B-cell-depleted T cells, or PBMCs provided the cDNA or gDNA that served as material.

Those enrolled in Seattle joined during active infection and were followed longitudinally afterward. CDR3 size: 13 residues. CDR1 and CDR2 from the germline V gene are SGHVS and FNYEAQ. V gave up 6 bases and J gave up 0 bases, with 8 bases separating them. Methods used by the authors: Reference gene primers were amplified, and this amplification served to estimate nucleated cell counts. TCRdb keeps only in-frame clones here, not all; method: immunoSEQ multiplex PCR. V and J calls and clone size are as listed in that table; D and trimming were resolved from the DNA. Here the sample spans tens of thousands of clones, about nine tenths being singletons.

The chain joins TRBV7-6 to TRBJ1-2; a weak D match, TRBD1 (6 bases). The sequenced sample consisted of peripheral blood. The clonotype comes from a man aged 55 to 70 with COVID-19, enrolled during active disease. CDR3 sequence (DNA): TGTGCCAGCAGACAGGGACCTAACTATGGCTACACCTTC. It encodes CASRQGPNYGYTF.